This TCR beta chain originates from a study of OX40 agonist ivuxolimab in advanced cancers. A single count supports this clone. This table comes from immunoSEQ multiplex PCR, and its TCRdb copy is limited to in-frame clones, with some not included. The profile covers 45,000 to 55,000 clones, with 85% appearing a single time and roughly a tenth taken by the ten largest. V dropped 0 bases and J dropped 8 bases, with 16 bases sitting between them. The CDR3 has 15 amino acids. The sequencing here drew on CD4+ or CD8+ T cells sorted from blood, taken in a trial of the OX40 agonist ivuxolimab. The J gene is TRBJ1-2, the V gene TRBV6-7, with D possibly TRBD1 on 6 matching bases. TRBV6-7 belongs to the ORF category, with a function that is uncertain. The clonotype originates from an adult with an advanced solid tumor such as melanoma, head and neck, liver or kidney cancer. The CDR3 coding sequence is TGTGCCAGCAGTTACTCAGGCAGGGGAATAGGAGGCTACACCTTC. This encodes CASSYSGRGIGGYTF.